This TCR beta chain was retrieved from a study of T cell repertoires in cytomegalovirus infection. Study at large: TCR beta signatures that were public indicated CMV infection and matching HLA type.

One entry per CDR3 protein results from TCRdb running MiXCR on the reads. The table includes a few hundred thousand distinct CDR3 sequences, approximately 22% detected once. This clonotype occurred a few times. This CDR3 region has 14 residues. The ends were cut back, 3 bases at V and 5 bases at J, with 12 bases in the middle. Germline CDR1 and CDR2: MDHEN and SYDVKM. The V and J genes are TRBV28 and TRBJ2-3; D is possibly TRBD1 (6 bases). The specimen was CD8+ T cells from PBMCs. The TCR comes from a human donor in good health (CMV status not recorded). Some clones in this sample may be carry-over from other donors' samples. CDR3 in DNA: TGTGCCAGCAGTTTTCTCAGGGGCAGAGATACGCAGTATTTT. This gives the protein CASSFLRGRDTQYF.